The clone carrying this T cell receptor (beta chain) appeared many times. Its antigen is undetermined. Molecules of cDNA were individually given unique molecular identifiers that were attached to them. TCRdb reanalysed the 5' RACE reads using MiXCR and keeps one entry per CDR3 protein. The sample yields roughly 53,000 distinct CDR3 sequences, about 10% seen once. This sample is part of a study of early T cells in non-severe SARS-CoV-2 infection. About the research overall: The authors sequenced bulk RNA from unsorted whole blood, leaving chains unpaired. Study-level points and caveats: Comparison of clonotypes with VDJdb favored anti-spike CD8 responses while missing private and CD4 specificities.

Germline V gives CDR1 LNHDA, CDR2 SQIVND (reference sequence). This CDR3 comprises 14 residues. V was pared by 5 bases and J by 7 bases, with 17 bases between. This TCR was recovered from an adult who was a healthcare worker with PCR-confirmed SARS-CoV-2 infection or an uninfected control (not recorded which). The chain recombines TRBV19 with TRBJ1-2; the D gene is possibly TRBD1 (6 bases). The sequenced sample consisted of whole blood. The CDR3 region is CASSSPGGAAGYTF. The CDR3 DNA is TGTGCCAGTAGTTCCCCCGGGGGGGCTGCTGGCTACACCTTC.